This T cell receptor beta chain was recovered during a study of T-cell reconstitution after alpha-beta-depleted transplantation in children. Overall study results and limits: One year after transplant, T-cell counts and diversity came mostly from newly produced T cells.

Germline V gene sequence: CDR1 LGHNA, CDR2 YNFKEQ. Trimming removed 3 bases from V and 4 bases from J, with 3 bases in between. The CDR3 is made up of 12 amino acids. This clonotype came up many times. Its antigen is unknown. Using unique molecular identifiers, the investigators prepared the TCRbeta library. In TCRdb, the PCR reads were re-called with MiXCR into one record per CDR3 protein. The sample lists more than 75,000 distinct CDR3 sequences; around a quarter were seen once. This clonotype was sampled from a boy aged 2 to 10 with acute lymphoblastic leukemia, due to receive a stem cell transplant. Here the sequenced sample was PBMCs, taken before TCRalphabeta/CD19-depleted stem cell transplant. This sequence joins TRBV4-2 and TRBJ2-2; the D is unclear. Written as DNA, the CDR3 is TGTGCCAGCAGCCAGGCCACCGGGGAGCTGTTTTTT. Translating it yields CASSQATGELFF.